The 13 T cell receptor beta chains below come from one sample, sequenced in a study of T cell changes during pregnancy in multiple sclerosis. Some clones are missing from TCRdb's copy, which holds only in-frame ones; the method was immunoSEQ multiplex PCR. This sample carries about 75,000 clones, roughly nine tenths of them seen once, and the ten largest clones take 0.7% to 0.9%. The sequencing used peripheral blood, collected in the first trimester of pregnancy. The origin of the receptors is a female donor in good health, enrolled as a control in a pregnancy study.

Notes on this clone: This sample includes further DNA sequences coding for the same CDR3. The DNA of the CDR3 is TGTGCCAGCAGCCCCGGACAGGGAGGCTCACCCCTCCACTTT. As protein: CASSPGQGGSPLHF. The V and J genes are TRBV7-9 and TRBJ1-6; 8 bases match TRBD1. J lost 10 bases, V lost 5 bases, and 7 bases had no gene match. Germline CDR1 SEHNR, CDR2 FQNEAQ (reference sequence). The CDR3 consists of 14 residues. Drawing the rest from reference TRBV7-9 and TRBJ1-6, the complete variable domain is DTGVSQNPRHKITKRGQNVTFRCDPISEHNRLYWYRQTLGQGPEFLTYFQNEAQLEKSRLLSDRFSAERPKGSFSTLEIQRTEQGDSAMYLCASSPGQGGSPLHFGNGTRLTVT.

The chain employs TRBV5-6 and TRBJ1-4; D might be TRBD1 (6 bases). The germline V and J ends were trimmed by 4 bases and 6 bases, with 13 bases remaining between them. The germline CDR1 and CDR2 sequences are SGHDT and YYEEEE. The CDR3 totals 14 residues. The CDR3 spells CASSPGGRDEKLFF. The CDR3 nucleotides are TGTGCCAGCAGCCCGGGGGGCAGGGATGAAAAACTGTTTTTT. Variable domain in full (rest from reference TRBV5-6 and TRBJ1-4): DAGVTQSPTHLIKTRGQQVTLRCSPKSGHDTVSWYQQALGQGPQFIFQYYEEEERQRGNFPDRFSGHQFPNYSSELNVNALLLGDSALYLCASSPGGRDEKLFFGSGTQLSVL.

This chain uses TRBV28 with TRBJ2-1, with 9 positions matching TRBD1. V trimming: 6 bases; J trimming: 6 bases; junction bases outside the gene matches: 3. From germline, CDR1 is MDHEN and CDR2 SYDVKM. CDR3 length equals 13 residues. DNA of the CDR3: TGTGCCAGCAGGCAGACAGGGGGCAATGAGCAGTTCTTC. This sequence encodes CASRQTGGNEQFF.

The rearrangement links TRBV5-1 to TRBJ2-1; 8 nucleotides match TRBD2. Per germline, CDR1 SGHRS and CDR2 YFSETQ. V shed 4 bases and J 1 base; nucleotides not matched to a gene: 7. The CDR3 runs 16 residues. CDR3 coding DNA: TGCGCCAGCAGCCAGTGGGGACTAGAATCCTACAATGAGCAGTTCTTC. Amino acids: CASSQWGLESYNEQFF.

J is TRBJ2-2 and V is TRBV5-8; D uncertain. This CDR3 has 16 amino acids. Trimming left V 0 bases short and J 1 base short, with 10 bases between. CDR1 is SGHTS and CDR2 is YDEGEE in the germline V gene. CDR3: CASSLAAARNTGELFF. DNA for the CDR3: TGTGCCAGCAGCTTGGCGGCGGCCCGGAACACCGGGGAGCTGTTTTTT.

The J gene is TRBJ2-7, the V gene TRBV2, with D possibly TRBD2 on 6 matching bases. The CDR3 length is 9 residues. The germline V gene encodes CDR1 SNHLY and CDR2 FYNNEI. The ends were cut back, 10 bases at V and 7 bases at J, with 8 bases in the middle. The CDR3 loop reads CANRGEQYF. DNA for the CDR3: TGTGCCAACCGGGGGGAGCAGTACTTC.

The rearrangement links TRBV12-5 to TRBJ2-3, with D perhaps TRBD2 (6 bases). Germline V gene lookup returns CDR1 LGHNT and CDR2 FRNRAP. The CDR3 sequence is 14 residues long. Trimming cost V 1 base and J 4 bases, with 9 bases left between them. The CDR3 bases are TGTGCTAGTGGTTTGGGCAGGGAGGCAGATACGCAGTATTTT. This gives the protein CASGLGREADTQYF.

The chain employs TRBV11-2 and TRBJ2-2, with D maybe TRBD2 (6 bases). CDR1 is SGHAT, CDR2 FQNNGV, per germline. Trimming took 6 bases from V and 2 from J, leaving 16 bases between them. The length of the CDR3 is 16 residues. The CDR3 loop is CASSSLRRGNTGELFF. CDR3 sequence (DNA): TGTGCCAGCAGTTCCCTCCGGCGGGGTAACACCGGGGAGCTGTTTTTT.

This clone was observed a few times. The gene calls are TRBV5-4 and TRBJ1-3; D might be TRBD1 (5 bases). V lost 4 bases to trimming and J lost 2 bases, with 7 bases between them. The CDR3 runs 13 residues. Germline loops: CDR1 SGHNT, CDR2 YYREEE (reference sequence). CDR3 sequence reads: CASSMTAGNTIYF. DNA for the CDR3: TGTGCCAGCAGCATGACAGCTGGAAACACCATATATTTT.

The rearrangement links TRBV6-4 to TRBJ2-5, with 10 nucleotides matching TRBD2. Germline-derived CDR1 and CDR2 are MRHNA and SNTAGT. V trimming: 7 bases; J trimming: 6 bases; junction bases outside the gene matches: 11. The length of the CDR3 is 15 residues. In nucleotides, the CDR3 is TGTGCCAGCAAAAGGGAACTAGCGGGGTCGAAGACCCAGTACTTC. This translates into CASKRELAGSKTQYF.

The chain uses TRBV7-2 and TRBJ2-5; TRBD2 aligns across 9 bases. The CDR3 totals 15 residues. The junction had 10 bases not matched to a gene; V was cut back by 7 bases and J by 4 bases. Germline values: CDR1 SGHTA, CDR2 FQGNSA. CDR3 bases: TGTGCCAGCACTACAAGGCGGGGGGGGACAGAGACCCAGTACTTC. This sequence encodes CASTTRRGGTETQYF.

The V call is TRBV6-4, the J call TRBJ2-3, with D tentatively TRBD2 (6 bases). The V and J ends lost 2 bases and 0 bases respectively, with 9 bases between them. CDR3 length equals 15 residues. In germline, CDR1 is MRHNA, CDR2 SNTAGT. The CDR3 DNA sequence: TGTGCCAGCAGTGACGGCGGGAAGAGCACAGATACGCAGTATTTT. The encoded protein is CASSDGGKSTDTQYF.

This chain uses TRBV6-6 with TRBJ1-1; 7 bases fit TRBD1. The CDR3 has 15 residues. V was clipped by 2 bases and J by 3 bases; unmatched bases: 6. Germline CDR1 is MNHNY and CDR2 is SVGAGI (reference sequence). The CDR3 nucleotides are TGTGCCAGCAGTTACCAGGGGGATTGGGACACTGAAGCTTTCTTT. It specifies CASSYQGDWDTEAFF.